Shown below are 30 T cell receptor beta chains from a single sample sequenced in a study of OX40 agonist ivuxolimab in advanced cancers. Produced via immunoSEQ multiplex PCR; TCRdb's table is partial and in-frame only. The table lists 30,000 to 40,000 clones, about four fifths of them singletons, with about 20% in the top ten. Specimen: CD4+ or CD8+ T cells sorted from blood, collected in a trial of the OX40 agonist ivuxolimab. These receptors all come from an adult with an advanced solid tumor such as melanoma, head and neck, liver or kidney cancer.

In DNA form, the CDR3 reads TGTGCCAGCAGCTTAGAACAGGCTTCCTCCTACGAGCAGTACTTC. It codes for CASSLEQASSYEQYF. This chain connects TRBV7-8 to TRBJ2-7; D possibly corresponds to TRBD1 (5 bases). This CDR3 is 15 amino acids long. Per germline, CDR1 SGHVS and CDR2 FQNEAQ. The V end lost 1 base, the J end lost 0 bases, and 10 bases lay between the germline ends. The full variable domain, in which reference TRBV7-8 and TRBJ2-7 provide the parts outside the CDR3, is GAGVSQSPRYKVAKRGQDVALRCDPISGHVSLFWYQQALGQGPEFLTYFQNEAQLDKSGLPSDRFFAERPEGSVSTLKIQRTQQEDSAVYLCASSLEQASSYEQYFGPGTRLTVT.

The V and J genes are TRBV18 and TRBJ1-4; D not certain. V lost 4 bases and J lost 6, with 18 bases in between. Looked up from germline, CDR1 is KGHSH and CDR2 is LQKENI. The CDR3 length is 16 residues. CDR3 loop: CASSRYESKADEKLFF. CDR3 DNA sequence: TGTGCCAGCTCACGGTACGAAAGTAAGGCAGATGAAAAACTGTTTTTT.

The genes are TRBV10-3 and TRBJ1-5; 10 positions match TRBD1. Germline lookup yields CDR1 ENHRY and CDR2 SYGVKD. Unmatched junction bases numbered 4, after V lost 4 bases and J lost 7 bases. The CDR3 covers 14 residues. The CDR3 is CAISAGTGEQPQHF. CDR3 in DNA: TGTGCCATCAGTGCTGGGACAGGGGAACAGCCCCAGCATTTT.

This chain connects TRBV4-2 to TRBJ2-3; 9 bases are shared with TRBD2. The V gene's germline CDR1 is LGHNA and CDR2 YNFKEQ. This CDR3 region has 16 residues. V shed 1 base and J 1 base; nucleotides not matched to a gene: 3. In DNA, the CDR3 is TGTGCCAGCAGCCAAGTCAGCGGGGGGCGCACAGATACGCAGTATTTT. Translation gives CASSQVSGGRTDTQYF.

This clone was observed once. The rearrangement joins TRBV28 to TRBJ2-1, with D perhaps TRBD2 (5 bases). Trimming removed 7 bases at V and 6 bases at J, with 7 bases between. Germline CDR1 and CDR2: MDHEN and SYDVKM. This CDR3 contains 11 residues. The CDR3 loop reads CASNAGNEQFF. The CDR3 nucleotides read TGTGCCAGCAACGCGGGCAATGAGCAGTTCTTC.

This sequence joins TRBV28 and TRBJ2-1, with D possibly matching TRBD2 (5 bases). The CDR3 extends over 18 amino acids. V dropped 1 base and J dropped 6 bases, with 22 bases sitting between them. Germline values: CDR1 MDHEN, CDR2 SYDVKM. The CDR3, as DNA: TGTGCCAGCAGTTTATTGCCCCGACTAACCAAACCTAGCAATGAGCAGTTCTTC. Amino acids: CASSLLPRLTKPSNEQFF.

This chain uses TRBV30 with TRBJ1-3, with D possibly matching TRBD1 (5 bases). Germline V gives CDR1 GTSNPN, CDR2 SVGIG (reference sequence). Between the trimmed V and J ends, which lost 0 bases and 8 bases, there was a span of 14 bases. This CDR3 contains 14 residues. CDR3 sequence: CAWSVGSGGDTIYF. In nucleotides, the CDR3 is TGTGCCTGGAGTGTAGGGAGTGGGGGTGACACCATATATTTT.

The genes are TRBV18 and TRBJ1-1, with D maybe TRBD1 (5 bases). Trimming removed 3 bases from V and 0 bases from J, with 8 bases in between. The CDR3 covers 14 residues. Germline V gene data show CDR1 as KGHSH and CDR2 as LQKENI. CDR3 sequence (DNA): TGTGCCAGCTCACCCCAGGGCATGAACACTGAAGCTTTCTTT. Amino acid sequence: CASSPQGMNTEAFF. Based on the CDR3 plus reference TRBV18 and TRBJ1-1, the full variable domain is NAGVMQNPRHLVRRRGQEARLRCSPMKGHSHVYWYRQLPEEGLKFMVYLQKENIIDESGMPKERFSAEFPKEGPSILRIQQVVRGDSAAYFCASSPQGMNTEAFFGQGTRLTVV.

The V call is TRBV5-5, the J call TRBJ2-7; 8 bases agree with TRBD1. Germline assignment: CDR1 SGHKS and CDR2 YYEKEE (reference sequence). The J segment lost 2 bases and the V segment lost 4 bases, leaving 2 bases of the junction unmatched. This CDR3 is 13 amino acids long. CDR3 sequence reads: CASSRDRTYEQYF. In nucleotides, the CDR3 is TGTGCCAGCAGCCGGGACAGGACCTACGAGCAGTACTTC.

This clone was seen more than once but under ten times. The chain has TRBV11-2 and TRBJ2-1; 12 bases fit TRBD2. After removal of 1 base from V and 9 bases from J, the junction contained 7 bases not matched to a gene. CDR1 is SGHAT, CDR2 FQNNGV, per germline. The CDR3 runs to 16 residues. The CDR3 sequence is CASSLARGLAGVEQFF. CDR3 bases: TGTGCCAGCAGCTTAGCTAGGGGACTAGCGGGTGTTGAGCAGTTCTTC.

The rearrangement uses TRBV11-3 and TRBJ2-7; D remains unclear. The CDR3 runs to 12 residues. Trimming took 5 bases from V and 5 from J, leaving 10 bases between them. Looked up from germline, CDR1 is SGHNT and CDR2 is YENEEA. CDR3 DNA sequence: TGTGCCAGCAGCCAGACCCCCAACGAGCAGTACTTC. Its translation: CASSQTPNEQYF.

V and J are TRBV6-4 and TRBJ1-5; D remains ambiguous. Trimming cost V 4 bases and J 5 bases, with 9 bases left between them. Germline V gene data show CDR1 as MRHNA and CDR2 as SNTAGT. This CDR3 has 13 residues. Written as DNA, the CDR3 is TGTGCCAGCAGTGCCAGCGAAGATCAGCCCCAGCATTTT. This codes for CASSASEDQPQHF.

This clone was seen once. The V and J genes are TRBV25-1 and TRBJ2-1; D is unclear. The V gene lost 2 bases and the J gene lost 4 bases, with 3 bases spanning the gap. The germline gives CDR1 MGHDK, CDR2 SYGVNS. This CDR3 is 12 amino acids long. The DNA of the CDR3 is TGTGCCAGCAGTGAACCGTACAATGAGCAGTTCTTC. It encodes CASSEPYNEQFF.

The V call is TRBV5-6, the J call TRBJ2-7; the match to TRBD1 covers 7 bases. This CDR3 comprises 15 residues. The junction had 6 bases not matched to a gene; V was cut back by 1 base and J by 2 bases. Looked up from germline, CDR1 is SGHDT and CDR2 is YYEEEE. The CDR3 sequence is CASSLLGTDPYEQYF. The CDR3 region has the DNA TGTGCCAGCAGCTTGTTGGGGACAGACCCCTACGAGCAGTACTTC. Drawing the rest from reference TRBV5-6 and TRBJ2-7, the complete variable domain is DAGVTQSPTHLIKTRGQQVTLRCSPKSGHDTVSWYQQALGQGPQFIFQYYEEEERQRGNFPDRFSGHQFPNYSSELNVNALLLGDSALYLCASSLLGTDPYEQYFGPGTRLTVT.

The chain is built from TRBV30 and TRBJ2-6, with D perhaps TRBD1 (6 bases). The CDR3 runs 13 residues. Trimming stripped 0 bases from V and 10 bases from J, with 10 bases between. The V gene's germline CDR1 is GTSNPN and CDR2 SVGIG (reference sequence). The CDR3 protein is CAWSVTGLNVLTF. CDR3 DNA: TGTGCCTGGAGTGTAACAGGGCTGAACGTCCTGACTTTC.

This clone was recorded only once. The CDR3 loop is CASSAGWGTEAFF. The CDR3 coding sequence is TGTGCCAGCAGCGCGGGCTGGGGCACTGAAGCTTTCTTT. J is TRBJ1-1 and V is TRBV5-4; D is unresolved. V lost 4 bases and J lost 4, with 11 bases in between. The V gene's germline CDR1 is SGHNT and CDR2 YYREEE (reference sequence). CDR3 length: 13 residues.

This chain joins TRBV5-1 and TRBJ2-2; D not certain. Germline V gene lookup returns CDR1 SGHRS and CDR2 YFSETQ. The V end lost 4 bases, the J end lost 0 bases, and 10 bases lay between the germline ends. CDR3 length: 15 amino acids. The CDR3 here is CASSAVTSNTGELFF. The CDR3 bases are TGCGCCAGCAGCGCGGTGACTTCGAACACCGGGGAGCTGTTTTTT.

The rearrangement uses TRBV4-1 and TRBJ1-3; D unresolved. Germline V gene sequence: CDR1 MGHRA, CDR2 YSYEKL. With 1 base removed from V and 4 bases from J, the gap between germline ends came to 14 bases. The CDR3 runs to 16 residues. The CDR3 DNA reads as TGCGCCAGCAGCCAAGTCGTCGGACGCCAAGGAAACACCATATATTTT. It codes for CASSQVVGRQGNTIYF.

This chain connects TRBV28 to TRBJ2-7, with D unclear. The germline V gene encodes CDR1 MDHEN and CDR2 SYDVKM. CDR3 size: 12 residues. The V end was cut by 8 bases, the J end by 3 bases, with 11 bases between. The CDR3 DNA reads as TGTGCCAGCTCGCCTGGGGTCTACGAGCAGTACTTC. Encoded protein: CASSPGVYEQYF.

This rearrangement joins TRBV19 to TRBJ1-2, with D uncertain. Germline values: CDR1 LNHDA, CDR2 SQIVND (reference sequence). This CDR3 region has 15 residues. The V end lost 2 bases, the J end lost 2 bases, and 12 bases lay between the germline ends. This CDR3 is CASSITEPKNYGYTF. CDR3 DNA sequence: TGTGCCAGTAGTATAACAGAGCCGAAGAACTATGGCTACACCTTC.

The genes are TRBV30 and TRBJ1-1; D not resolved. Trimming removed 0 bases from V and 1 base from J, with 6 bases in between. The CDR3 length is 13 residues. Germline lookup yields CDR1 GTSNPN and CDR2 SVGIG (reference sequence). The CDR3 nucleotides read TGTGCCTGGAGTGTACTAGGGAACACTGAAGCTTTCTTT. This translates into CAWSVLGNTEAFF.

The CDR3 DNA sequence: TGTGCCAGCAGCGTAGAGACCCTGGGAGAAGCTTTCTTT. Its protein product is CASSVETLGEAFF. The chain combines TRBV9 with TRBJ1-1; D remains ambiguous. The CDR3 length is 13 residues. Trimming took 0 bases from V and 8 from J, leaving 11 bases between them. CDR1 is SGDLS, CDR2 YYNGEE, per germline. The full variable domain, rest sourced from reference TRBV9 and TRBJ1-1, is DSGVTQTPKHLITATGQRVTLRCSPRSGDLSVYWYQQSLDQGLQFLIQYYNGEERAKGNILERFSAQQFPDLHSELNLSSLELGDSALYFCASSVETLGEAFFGQGTRLTVV.

The CDR3 region has the DNA TGTGCCTCCCGACAGGGGGTCAATCAGCCCCAGCATTTT. Residues: CASRQGVNQPQHF. The chain carries TRBV10-3 and TRBJ1-5; 9 bases align to TRBD1. V shed 11 bases, J shed 3 bases, and the junction held 5 bases outside the gene matches. CDR1 and CDR2 from the germline V gene are ENHRY and SYGVKD. The CDR3 extends over 13 amino acids.

In this sample, this clone turned up a few times. The genes are TRBV6-1 and TRBJ2-7, with 8 bases lining up with TRBD1. Germline V gene data show CDR1 as MNHNS and CDR2 as SASEGT. The CDR3 sequence is 15 residues long. The V and J ends lost 5 bases and 1 base, in that order; junction bases with no gene match: 7. CDR3 protein: CASSSGTGLSYEQYF. The CDR3 DNA reads as TGTGCCAGCAGTTCCGGGACAGGCCTTTCCTACGAGCAGTACTTC.

The rearrangement uses TRBV19 and TRBJ2-1; D perhaps matches TRBD1 (6 bases). Between the trimmed V and J ends, which lost 7 bases and 9 bases, there was a span of 19 bases. CDR1 and CDR2 from the germline V gene are LNHDA and SQIVND (reference sequence). CDR3 length: 14 amino acids. CDR3: CASKRGLDDVEQFF. The CDR3 DNA is TGTGCCAGTAAGAGGGGGTTAGACGACGTTGAGCAGTTCTTC.

The J gene is TRBJ2-2, the V gene TRBV2; D uncertain. This CDR3 spans 14 amino acids. Trimming cost V 6 bases and J 3 bases, with 11 bases left between them. Germline CDR1 SNHLY, CDR2 FYNNEI. The CDR3 DNA reads TGTGCCAGCAGGAGGCCGCCAGACACCGGGGAGCTGTTTTTT. This sequence encodes CASRRPPDTGELFF.

A few counts support this clone. V is TRBV4-3 and J is TRBJ1-6, with a tentative D call TRBD1 (5 bases). Deletions cut 0 bases from V and 8 bases from J, with 11 bases between. This CDR3 has 15 residues. CDR1 LGHNA and CDR2 YSLEER come from the germline V gene. The CDR3 loop reads CASSQEGRADSPLHF. For the CDR3, the DNA is TGCGCCAGCAGCCAAGAAGGCAGGGCTGATTCACCCCTCCACTTT.

The gene calls are TRBV5-6 and TRBJ2-7; no clear D gene. Germline CDR1 SGHDT, CDR2 YYEEEE. This CDR3 spans 11 amino acids. The V end was cut by 4 bases, the J end by 4 bases, with 6 bases between. The CDR3 sequence is CASSLNYEQYF. The CDR3 nucleotides read TGTGCCAGCAGCCTCAATTACGAGCAGTACTTC.

The chain has TRBV6-6 and TRBJ1-6; TRBD1 matches at 9 bases. The CDR3 has 14 amino acids. V was pared by 8 bases and J by 7 bases, with 6 bases of the junction left unmatched. The germline gives CDR1 MNHNY, CDR2 SVGAGI (reference sequence). CDR3 sequence: CASGTGQGNSPLHF. The CDR3 nucleotides read TGTGCCAGCGGGACGGGACAGGGAAATTCACCCCTCCACTTT.

The rearrangement uses TRBV7-8 and TRBJ2-2; possibly TRBD1 for D (5 bases). Trimming cost V 5 bases and J 0 bases, with 13 bases left between them. CDR3 length: 16 amino acids. Germline V gene lookup returns CDR1 SGHVS and CDR2 FQNEAQ. In DNA, the CDR3 is TGTGCCAGCAGCCTAGAAGACAGACCGAACACCGGGGAGCTGTTTTTT. Translated, it gives CASSLEDRPNTGELFF.